The 12 T cell receptor beta chains reported below all come from one sample, sequenced in a study of blood T cell repertoires in COVID-19 (dated by TCRdb to the early 2020s). Library preparation was by the immunoSEQ multiplex PCR assay. TCRdb's version of the immuneACCESS table is confined to in-frame rearrangements and falls short of the full clone set. An unresolved V gene accounts for under half of the shortfall where checked; the remainder is of unknown origin. The sample records 300,000 to 350,000 clones, around 88% of which are singletons. The ten largest account for approximately 3.1% of the sample. The sequenced material came from peripheral blood. The receptors were gathered from a man aged 30 to 45 with active or convalescent COVID-19.

This rearrangement joins TRBV28 to TRBJ2-1; D uncertain. Germline V gene data show CDR1 as MDHEN and CDR2 as SYDVKM. The CDR3 is 12 residues long. Trimming cost V 3 bases and J 7 bases, with 7 bases left between them. CDR3 DNA: TGTGCCAGCAGTTTGGCTGTTAATGAGCAGTTCTTC. Its protein product is CASSLAVNEQFF.

This clone showed up just a few times. The chain couples TRBV4-3 to TRBJ1-6; 11 nucleotides match TRBD1. The germline CDR1 and CDR2 sequences are LGHNA and YSLEER. The CDR3 covers 16 residues. V gave up 0 bases and J gave up 8 bases; unmatched junction bases: 3. The CDR3 DNA reads as TGCGCCAGCAGCCAAGATCGGGGACAGGGGGATTCACCCCTCCACTTT. Its translation: CASSQDRGQGDSPLHF.

This chain links TRBV7-9 with TRBJ1-1; no clear D. V gave up 3 bases and J gave up 3 bases, with 11 bases separating them. From germline, CDR1 is SEHNR and CDR2 FQNEAQ (reference sequence). This CDR3 region has 14 residues. CDR3 loop: CASSFPSSDTEAFF. The CDR3, as DNA: TGTGCCAGCAGCTTCCCTTCATCGGACACTGAAGCTTTCTTT.

The chain has TRBV29-1 and TRBJ1-1, with 9 bases that match TRBD1. The CDR3 has 13 amino acids. The junction had 4 bases not matched to a gene; V was cut back by 5 bases and J by 3 bases. In germline, CDR1 is SQVTM, CDR2 ANQGSEA. CDR3 nucleotides: TGCAGCGTTTGGGACAGGGATTACACTGAAGCTTTCTTT. Translated, it gives CSVWDRDYTEAFF.

CDR3 amino acids: CASSNDRGATNEKLFF. The CDR3 coding sequence is TGTGCCAGCAGCAACGACAGGGGGGCAACTAATGAAAAACTGTTTTTT. V and J are TRBV27 and TRBJ1-4, with 9 bases aligning to TRBD1. Germline values: CDR1 MNHEY, CDR2 SMNVEV (reference sequence). With 6 bases clipped from V and 0 bases from J, the junction kept 5 bases outside the gene matches. The CDR3 length is 16 residues.

The chain employs TRBV7-6 and TRBJ1-1, with 8 positions matching TRBD1. Germline V gives CDR1 SGHVS, CDR2 FNYEAQ. This CDR3 has 15 residues. Trimming removed 1 base from V and 2 bases from J; junction bases left unmatched: 3. CDR3 sequence reads: CASSLGGQGNTEAFF. For the CDR3, the DNA is TGTGCCAGCAGCTTAGGCGGACAGGGCAACACTGAAGCTTTCTTT.

The V gene is TRBV7-9, the J gene TRBJ1-1; 7 positions match TRBD1. V was clipped by 4 bases and J by 11 bases; unmatched bases: 7. The CDR3 has 12 amino acids. Germline CDR1 reads SEHNR; CDR2 reads FQNEAQ (reference sequence). CDR3 sequence: CASSYPTGEAFF. CDR3 DNA sequence: TGTGCCAGCAGCTATCCAACAGGGGAGGCTTTCTTT.

This clone was seen a handful of times. The rearrangement joins TRBV7-9 to TRBJ2-1; D unclear. V lost 5 bases, J lost 5 bases, and 4 bases lay in between. Germline V gives CDR1 SEHNR, CDR2 FQNEAQ (reference sequence). The CDR3 is made up of 11 amino acids. In DNA, the CDR3 is TGTGCCAGCAGCCTAAACAATGAGCAGTTCTTC. This encodes CASSLNNEQFF.

A remark on this clone: One base away lies a much larger clone, so this may be a sequencing read error. The V call is TRBV6-2 or TRBV6-3, the J call TRBJ2-7; no definite D call. The CDR3 covers 11 residues. Trimming removed 5 bases from V and 2 bases from J, with 4 bases in between. Germline V gene lookup returns CDR1 MNHEY and CDR2 SVGEGT. The CDR3 loop is CASSDTYEQYF. The CDR3 DNA follows: TGTGCCAGCAGTGACACCTACGAGCAGTACTTC.

This clone was found a few times. The rearrangement uses TRBV5-1 and TRBJ2-3, with 11 positions matching TRBD2. Germline CDR1 reads SGHRS; CDR2 reads YFSETQ. V was pared by 9 bases and J by 2 bases, with 26 bases of the junction left unmatched. This CDR3 region has 21 residues. CDR3 DNA sequence: TGCGCCACCTTAGCCCCGCTACTGACTAGCGGGAATTATACTTACACAGATACGCAGTATTTT. Translating gives CATLAPLLTSGNYTYTDTQYF.

V and J are TRBV24-1 and TRBJ2-3; TRBD1 matches 7 bases. Germline loops: CDR1 KGHDR, CDR2 SFDVKD. The CDR3 is made up of 16 amino acids. The V and J ends lost 0 bases and 0 bases, in that order; junction bases with no gene match: 2. The CDR3 protein is CATSDLRDSSTDTQYF. The CDR3 DNA reads as TGTGCCACCAGTGATTTGAGGGACAGCAGCACAGATACGCAGTATTTT.

The chain recombines TRBV27 with TRBJ1-2; unclear D gene. This CDR3 has 13 residues. V lost 2 bases to trimming and J lost 1 base, with 5 bases between them. Germline lookup yields CDR1 MNHEY and CDR2 SMNVEV (reference sequence). The CDR3: CASSLEGNYGYTF. For the CDR3, the DNA is TGTGCCAGCAGTTTAGAGGGTAACTATGGCTACACCTTC.